A selection of T cell receptor beta chains follows, all from one sample in a study of T-cell reconstitution after alpha-beta-depleted transplantation in children. TCRdb processed the PCR reads anew with MiXCR; each CDR3 protein has one entry. The sample carries a few hundred thousand distinct CDR3 sequences, approximately 13% recorded once. The sample was PBMCs, mostly from graft donor cells, taken 360 days after TCRalphabeta/CD19-depleted stem cell transplant. Source of these receptors: a male patient under 18 who had a stem cell transplant for acute myeloid leukemia, so the T cells may come from the graft donor. Each CDR3 is given with its conserved first and last residue. The D gene is left open where the match is weak. The size entry is marked missing in some rows and otherwise reads once, few, many or a size class.

j_call | d_call | clone_size | v_call | cdr3_aa | cdr3_nt
TRBJ1-2 | - | few | TRBV28 | CASSEQGGYGYTF | TGTGCCAGCAGTGAACAGGGTGGCTATGGCTACACCTTC
TRBJ2-2 | - | - | TRBV24-1 | CATSDLPEGTGELFF | TGTGCCACCAGTGACCTGCCCGAGGGCACCGGGGAGCTGTTTTTT
TRBJ2-1 | - | few | TRBV7-3 | CASSLTRQGVNEQFF | TGTGCCAGCAGCTTAACGCGTCAGGGTGTGAATGAGCAGTTCTTC
TRBJ2-6 | TRBD1 | few | TRBV28 | CASSPQTGGLSSGANVLTF | TGTGCCAGCAGTCCCCAGACAGGGGGACTCAGCTCTGGGGCCAACGTCCTGACTTTC
TRBJ2-2 | TRBD1 | - | TRBV5-5 | CASSPGTGRMNTGELFF | TGTGCCAGCAGCCCCGGGACAGGGAGGATGAACACCGGGGAGCTGTTTTTT
TRBJ2-1 | TRBD2 | - | TRBV5-1 | CASSIRTATTLAGEANEQFF | TGCGCCAGCAGCATTAGGACAGCCACCACTCTAGCGGGAGAGGCCAATGAGCAGTTCTTC
TRBJ2-1 | - | few | TRBV11-2 | CASSPPAGSPGGYNEQFF | TGTGCCAGCAGCCCCCCAGCAGGGAGCCCCGGTGGATACAATGAGCAGTTCTTC
TRBJ1-3 | TRBD1 | few | TRBV29-1 | CSVDNRGAGNTIYF | TGCAGCGTTGATAACAGGGGAGCGGGAAACACCATATATTTT
TRBJ2-2 | - | - | TRBV6-4 | CASRAPNTGELFF | TGTGCCAGTAGGGCCCCCAACACCGGGGAGCTGTTTTTT
TRBJ1-5 | TRBD1 | - | TRBV28 | CASSTLDRVGQPQHF | TGTGCCAGCAGTACCCTGGACAGGGTGGGTCAGCCCCAGCATTTT
TRBJ2-5 | - | few | TRBV20-1 | CSAKGDLVRSLIEETQYF | TGCAGTGCTAAGGGGGACCTAGTTCGGAGTTTGATAGAAGAGACCCAGTACTTC
TRBJ2-1 | - | - | TRBV11-1 | CASSLQGMFRRGEQFF | TGTGCCAGCAGCTTACAAGGGATGTTTCGTCGGGGTGAGCAGTTCTTC
TRBJ1-1 | - | - | TRBV7-9 | CASSLISGHRTEAFF | TGTGCCAGCAGCTTAATCTCGGGACATAGGACTGAAGCTTTCTTT
TRBJ2-5 | - | few | TRBV28 | CASSFTGLEETQYF | TGTGCCAGCAGTTTTACAGGACTCGAAGAGACCCAGTACTTC
TRBJ2-7 | TRBD2 | - | TRBV6-2/TRBV6-3 | CASSYGLAGGHPLTHEQYF | TGTGCCAGCAGTTACGGACTAGCGGGAGGGCACCCCCTTACGCACGAGCAGTACTTC
TRBJ2-5 | TRBD2 | many | TRBV20-1 | CSARDWLAGAQYF | TGCAGTGCTAGAGATTGGCTAGCGGGAGCCCAGTACTTC
TRBJ2-1 | - | many | TRBV20-1 | CSAPRGDEQFF | TGCAGTGCTCCGAGGGGGGATGAGCAGTTCTTC
TRBJ2-4 | - | many | TRBV29-1 | CSVDRGHIQYF | TGCAGCGTTGATAGGGGCCACATTCAGTACTTC
TRBJ2-5 | TRBD2 | - | TRBV10-3 | CAIRGRNGTSGYQETQYF | TGTGCCATCAGGGGGAGAAACGGGACTAGCGGTTATCAAGAGACCCAGTACTTC
TRBJ1-5 | - | - | TRBV27 | CASSLAAEGRNQPQHF | TGTGCCAGCAGTTTGGCCGCGGAGGGTAGGAATCAGCCCCAGCATTTT
TRBJ2-3 | TRBD2 | many | TRBV20-1 | CRGLAGSTDTQYF | TGCAGAGGACTAGCGGGAAGCACAGATACGCAGTATTTT
TRBJ2-1 | TRBD2 | few | TRBV7-3 | CASSPRTSGRLLSEQFF | TGTGCCAGCAGCCCTAGGACTAGCGGGAGATTACTCTCTGAGCAGTTCTTC
TRBJ2-2 | TRBD2 | many | TRBV27 | CATQNRLAGASNTGELFF | TGTGCCACCCAGAATCGGCTAGCGGGAGCCTCGAACACCGGGGAGCTGTTTTTT
TRBJ2-7 | - | few | TRBV20-1 | CSARDQGRFNEQYF | TGCAGTGCTAGAGATCAGGGTCGTTTTAACGAGCAGTACTTC
TRBJ2-7 | TRBD1 | many | TRBV29-1 | CSVERQGVYEQYF | TGCAGCGTTGAAAGGCAGGGGGTTTACGAGCAGTACTTC
TRBJ2-3 | TRBD2 | few | TRBV20-1 | CSAQTSDTQYF | TGCAGTGCTCAAACTAGCGACACGCAGTATTTT
TRBJ2-7 | TRBD1 | - | TRBV20-1 | CSAGGQGLFYEQYF | TGCAGTGCTGGTGGACAGGGACTTTTCTACGAGCAGTACTTC
TRBJ2-7 | - | many | TRBV9 | CASSAFRDNYEQYF | TGTGCCAGCAGCGCGTTCCGGGACAACTACGAGCAGTACTTC
TRBJ2-4 | - | - | TRBV19 | CASSFGQNIQYF | TGTGCCAGTAGCTTCGGGCAAAACATTCAGTACTTC
TRBJ2-6 | TRBD1 | once | TRBV7-3 | CASSWGQSGANVLTF | TGTGCCAGCAGCTGGGGACAGTCTGGGGCCAACGTCCTGACTTTC
TRBJ1-1 | - | few | TRBV20-1 | CSARVSTHRDTEAFF | TGCAGTGCTAGAGTTTCCACGCACAGGGACACTGAAGCTTTCTTT
TRBJ2-5 | TRBD2 | few | TRBV20-1 | CSAPPASGSGETQYF | TGCAGTGCCCCCCCGGCTAGCGGGAGTGGAGAGACCCAGTACTTC
TRBJ1-1 | - | few | TRBV27 | CASSFRLGNTEAFF | TGTGCCAGCAGTTTCCGACTAGGGAACACTGAAGCTTTCTTT
TRBJ2-3 | - | few | TRBV15 | CATSQELGPSTDTQYF | TGTGCCACCAGTCAGGAACTAGGCCCGAGCACAGATACGCAGTATTTT
TRBJ2-7 | - | few | TRBV7-9 | CASSLASGTYEQYF | TGTGCCAGCAGCTTAGCTTCAGGTACCTACGAGCAGTACTTC
TRBJ2-1 | TRBD2 | - | TRBV18 | CASSTPGGHYNEQFF | TGTGCCAGCTCAACCCCGGGGGGTCACTACAATGAGCAGTTCTTC
TRBJ2-1 | - | few | TRBV29-1 | CSVGLLDFISHEQFF | TGCAGCGTTGGACTGCTGGACTTCATATCCCATGAGCAGTTCTTC
TRBJ2-1 | TRBD2 | - | TRBV12-3/TRBV12-4 | CASSLDLGGRPHNEQFF | TGTGCCAGCAGTTTAGACTTAGGCGGGAGACCCCACAATGAGCAGTTCTTC
TRBJ2-7 | TRBD2 | few | TRBV27 | CASVRLAGGPQGEQYF | TGTGCCAGCGTCCGATTAGCGGGAGGGCCGCAGGGCGAGCAGTACTTC
TRBJ2-1 | - | many | TRBV6-2/TRBV6-3 | CASSYGAEMQFF | TGTGCCAGCAGTTACGGGGCCGAGATGCAGTTCTTC